The rows below give T cell receptor beta chains drawn from one sample of a study of blood T cell repertoires in COVID-19. Some clones are missing from TCRdb's copy, which holds only in-frame ones; the method was immunoSEQ multiplex PCR. This table has 350,000 to 450,000 clones, just over 90% appearing once. The sequencing input was PBMCs or T cells enriched from blood (not recorded which). These receptors were taken from a woman aged 35 to 49 who had been exposed to COVID-19. Both conserved end residues are part of each CDR3. D genes are given only for firm matches. Only part of the rows carry a size: once, few, many, or a class if the clone is expanded.

D gene	V gene	J gene	clone size	CDR3 DNA	CDR3 protein
.	TRBV5-6	TRBJ2-7	.	TGTGCCAGCAGCTTGGCCTACCTAGGCTACGAGCAGTACTTC	CASSLAYLGYEQYF
TRBD1	TRBV19	TRBJ2-7	.	TGTGCCAGTACCGGGACAGGGCTCTACGAGCAGTACTTC	CASTGTGLYEQYF
TRBD2	TRBV9	TRBJ2-2	.	TGTGCCAGCAGCGTCGGACTAGCGCGTAACACCGGGGAGCTGTTTTTT	CASSVGLARNTGELFF
.	TRBV6-5	TRBJ1-3	once	TGTGCCAGCAGTTACTCTCGAGGGTCTCCTGGAAACACCATATATTTT	CASSYSRGSPGNTIYF
TRBD2	TRBV7-8	TRBJ2-3	once	TGTGCCAGCAGCTTAGCATCGACTAGCGGGCGCTCCGATACGCAGTATTTT	CASSLASTSGRSDTQYF
TRBD1	TRBV9	TRBJ1-2	.	TGTGCCAGCAGTGACAGGGCCTATGGCTACACCTTC	CASSDRAYGYTF
TRBD2	TRBV9	TRBJ2-1	.	TGTGCCAGCAGCGTAGGACGCGGGGGGAATGAGCAGTTCTTC	CASSVGRGGNEQFF
.	TRBV19	TRBJ1-5	once	TGTGCCAGTAAAGACAGCTACAATCAGCCCCAGCATTTT	CASKDSYNQPQHF
.	TRBV19	TRBJ1-1	.	TGTGCCAGTAGTCCCTTCTCCCCCACGGACACTGAAGCTTTCTTT	CASSPFSPTDTEAFF
TRBD1	TRBV5-1	TRBJ1-3	.	TGCGCCAGCAGCTTAGGTCAGGGGGTATTCTCTGGAAACACCATATATTTT	CASSLGQGVFSGNTIYF
TRBD1	TRBV7-8	TRBJ1-1	.	TGTGCCAGCAGCCCAAGACAGGGGCCTATGAACACTGAAGCTTTCTTT	CASSPRQGPMNTEAFF
TRBD1	TRBV7-3	TRBJ2-7	once	TGTGCCAGCAGCTTACTCCCCACCGGGACAGGGGGCGACGAGCAGTACTTC	CASSLLPTGTGGDEQYF
.	TRBV7-9	TRBJ1-1	.	TGTGCCAGCAGCTCGGGACTTCTGCACACTGAAGCTTTCTTT	CASSSGLLHTEAFF
TRBD2	TRBV5-1	TRBJ2-3	.	TGCGCCAGCAGCTCAGGACTAGCGGGTGGGACCGCTAGCACAGATACGCAGTATTTT	CASSSGLAGGTASTDTQYF
TRBD1	TRBV11-2	TRBJ1-1	.	TGTGCCAGCAGCACAGGGACAGGGGGGACTGAAGCTTTCTTT	CASSTGTGGTEAFF
.	TRBV7-9	TRBJ1-1	.	TGTGCCAGTACGCCGAGACAGGCCAACACTGAAGCTTTCTTT	CASTPRQANTEAFF
.	TRBV2	TRBJ2-6	few	TGTGCCAGCAGTGCGGGAGCCAACGTCCTGACTTTC	CASSAGANVLTF
TRBD1	TRBV14	TRBJ2-5	.	TGTGCCAGCAGCCTGGGCCTACAGGGGGCATGGGAGACCCAGTACTTC	CASSLGLQGAWETQYF
.	TRBV18	TRBJ1-6	.	TGTGCCAGCTCACCACCCTCCGGGAGGGACTCACCCCTCCACTTT	CASSPPSGRDSPLHF
TRBD1	TRBV5-1	TRBJ1-5	.	TGCGCCAGCAGCCCAACCCCGACGACAGGGGGTGGTCATCAGCCCCAGCATTTT	CASSPTPTTGGGHQPQHF
.	TRBV30	TRBJ1-6	.	TGTGCCTGGAGTCCGCAATCGACAGCGAATTCACCCCTCCACTTT	CAWSPQSTANSPLHF
.	TRBV25-1	TRBJ1-2	.	TGTGCCAGCAGTGAATTATCAGCGAACTATGGCTACACCTTC	CASSELSANYGYTF
TRBD1	TRBV27	TRBJ2-5	.	TGTGCCAGCAGTTTATCCCCCCCCAGGGGGCTCCAAGAGACCCAGTACTTC	CASSLSPPRGLQETQYF
.	TRBV6-2/TRBV6-3	TRBJ1-1	.	TGTGCCAGCAGCAGAGACAGGCTTAACACTGAAGCTTTCTTT	CASSRDRLNTEAFF
.	TRBV7-2	TRBJ2-7	.	TGTGCCAGCAGCTTAGCGAAGGGGAACGAGCAGTACTTC	CASSLAKGNEQYF
TRBD1	TRBV5-1	TRBJ1-2	.	TGCGCCAGCAGCCCTTACGACAGGGTGGATGGCTACACCTTC	CASSPYDRVDGYTF
.	TRBV2	TRBJ1-5	.	TGTGCCAGCAGTGAGACAGAAGATCAGCCCCAGCATTTT	CASSETEDQPQHF
.	TRBV3-1/TRBV3-2	TRBJ1-6	.	TGTGCCAGCAGCCCCCCGGACAGATATTCACCCCTCCACTTT	CASSPPDRYSPLHF
TRBD1	TRBV5-8	TRBJ2-5	.	TGTGCCAGCAGCTTGCACAGGGGGCGGCAAGAGACCCAGTACTTC	CASSLHRGRQETQYF
TRBD2	TRBV19	TRBJ2-2	.	TGTGCCAGTACCACTAGCGGGAGGGCCACCGGGGAGCTGTTTTTT	CASTTSGRATGELFF
.	TRBV27	TRBJ1-2	.	TGTGCCAGCAGTTTATCTGGGGGCAACTATGGCTACACCTTC	CASSLSGGNYGYTF
.	TRBV24-1	TRBJ1-3	.	TGTGCCACCAGTGATACGCGTACTGGAAACACCATATATTTT	CATSDTRTGNTIYF
.	TRBV29-1	TRBJ1-3	.	TGCAGCGCAAATACAGGCTCAGGAAACACCATATATTTT	CSANTGSGNTIYF
TRBD1	TRBV7-3	TRBJ2-7	.	TGTGCCAGCAGCTTCGACAGGGGTCCCTACGAGCAGTACTTC	CASSFDRGPYEQYF
.	TRBV5-1	TRBJ2-7	few	TGCGCCAGCAGCCCCTTTGTGGGAGGCACCTACGAGCAGTACTTC	CASSPFVGGTYEQYF
.	TRBV19	TRBJ1-1	.	TGTGCCAGTAGTATAGACCCTTACCGGACTGAAGCTTTCTTT	CASSIDPYRTEAFF
.	TRBV6-5	TRBJ1-2	.	TGTGCCAGCTATCGGGGGGGCTACACCTTC	CASYRGGYTF
.	TRBV27	TRBJ2-2	.	TGTGCCAGCAGCTCCCGACAGACCAACACCGGGGAGCTGTTTTTT	CASSSRQTNTGELFF
TRBD1	TRBV19	TRBJ1-1	.	TGTGCCAGTACGACAGGGATGAACACTGAAGCTTTCTTT	CASTTGMNTEAFF
.	TRBV27	TRBJ1-5	.	TGTGCCAGCAGACAGGGATTCTTGCCCCAGCATTTT	CASRQGFLPQHF
TRBD1	TRBV5-4	TRBJ1-4	few	TGTGCCAGCACCGTGACAGGGGGCGAGGAAAAACTGTTTTTT	CASTVTGGEEKLFF
TRBD1	TRBV30	TRBJ2-1	.	TGTGCCTGGAGTATGGGACAGATAAATGAGCAGTTCTTC	CAWSMGQINEQFF
TRBD1	TRBV19	TRBJ1-5	.	TGTGCCAGTAGCCCAGACAGGGCTTTGGGCCAGCCCCAGCATTTT	CASSPDRALGQPQHF
.	TRBV5-4	TRBJ1-1	.	TGTGCCAGCAGCTCAAGGGGGGGCACTGAAGCTTTCTTT	CASSSRGGTEAFF
.	TRBV12-5	TRBJ2-7	.	TGTGCTAGTGGTTTGGCCAAAGCGATTTCGGATGGGACATCCCCTCTTCGAGAGCAGTACTTC	CASGLAKAISDGTSPLREQYF
.	TRBV28	TRBJ1-1	.	TGTGCCATCAGACGAAAGCTGAACACTGAAGCTTTCTTT	CAIRRKLNTEAFF
TRBD2	TRBV18	TRBJ2-1	.	TGTGCCAGCTCACCCGAGGGACTAGCGGGAGTCGGTGAGCAGTTCTTC	CASSPEGLAGVGEQFF
.	TRBV29-1	TRBJ1-1	.	TGCAGCGTTCCCGGACTCCCGGCCACTGAAGCTTTCTTT	CSVPGLPATEAFF
TRBD1	TRBV5-4	TRBJ2-5	.	TGTGCCAGCAGCTTACCGGGACAGGGATATGAAGAGACCCAGTACTTC	CASSLPGQGYEETQYF
TRBD1	TRBV5-6	TRBJ1-4	.	TGTGCCAGCAGCCCGGGACAGGGTGGAGGAGTTGAAAAACTGTTTTTT	CASSPGQGGGVEKLFF
.	TRBV2	TRBJ1-1	.	TGTGCCAGCAGTGAAGCGCGGGGGGGAGCTTTCTTT	CASSEARGGAFF
.	TRBV3-1/TRBV3-2	TRBJ2-1	.	TGTGCCAGCAGCCTTATCCGGGGAGCCAATGAGCAGTTCTTC	CASSLIRGANEQFF
TRBD2	TRBV19	TRBJ2-3	.	TGTGCCAGTAGAACCACTAGCGGGAGCACAGATACGCAGTATTTT	CASRTTSGSTDTQYF